This T cell receptor (beta chain) was identified in a study of PD-L1 blockade in urothelial cancer. Sample time point: pretreatment peripheral blood. Each patient presented with locally advanced or metastatic urothelial carcinoma. The CDR3 contains 13 residues. Trimming cost V 2 bases and J 5 bases; bases outside gene matches: 3. Germline V gives CDR1 SGHRS, CDR2 YFSETQ. Study findings and constraints: Durable-benefit patients showed greater tumor-associated blood clone expansion at 3 weeks.

What went into each PCR as a spike was synthetic TCR analog templates. The table came from immunoSEQ multiplex PCR; TCRdb's copy has only in-frame clones and leaves some out. The sample lists about 74,000 clones, around 90% occurring once. On this clone: Its antigen remains unidentified.

The clonotype comes from a man between 65 and 79 years old with urothelial cancer. The sequencing used PBMCs, collected around atezolizumab (anti-PD-L1) treatment. The rearrangement joins TRBV5-1 to TRBJ2-5, with 7 positions matching TRBD2. The chain's CDR3 is CASSFRGEETQYF. CDR3 coding DNA: TGCGCCAGCAGCTTCCGGGGGGAGGAGACCCAGTACTTC.